This TCR beta chain was found in a study of cytomegalovirus exposure and HLA in healthy donors. The CDR3 runs to 12 residues. V gave up 4 bases and J gave up 3 bases, with 6 bases separating them. Germline CDR1 MNHNS, CDR2 SASEGT. The PCR made use of 60 Vbeta and 13 Jbeta primers. Here immunoSEQ multiplex PCR was the method, and the copy in TCRdb shows in-frame clones only, minus some. The sample records about 94,000 clones, about three quarters being singletons. This clone was seen a few times. Sequencing used PBMCs. This TCR came from a man aged 40-49 years in good health and CMV-seropositive. The chain carries TRBV6-1 and TRBJ1-2; D remains ambiguous. CDR3 bases: TGTGCCAGCAGTGCGACTCACTATGGCTACACCTTC. Its protein product is CASSATHYGYTF.